The TCR beta chain described here comes from a study of control samples from healthy donors and cancer patients. The protocol was immunoSEQ multiplex PCR, while the TCRdb copy is restricted to in-frame clones and leaves out a portion. The sample gives about 120,000 clones, less than 90% of which show up once; around 1.8% is in the top ten. The V and J ends lost 4 bases and 5 bases, in that order; junction bases with no gene match: 7. The CDR3 contains 14 residues. The germline CDR1 and CDR2 sequences are SGHRS and YFSETQ. In this sample, this clone turned up a few times. The chain has TRBV5-1 and TRBJ2-7; TRBD1 agrees at 9 bases. The sequence came from a man younger than 35 in good health. Sequencing input: blood. The chain's CDR3 is CASSHRDRVHEQYF. In nucleotides, the CDR3 is TGCGCCAGCAGCCACCGGGACAGGGTCCACGAGCAGTACTTC.